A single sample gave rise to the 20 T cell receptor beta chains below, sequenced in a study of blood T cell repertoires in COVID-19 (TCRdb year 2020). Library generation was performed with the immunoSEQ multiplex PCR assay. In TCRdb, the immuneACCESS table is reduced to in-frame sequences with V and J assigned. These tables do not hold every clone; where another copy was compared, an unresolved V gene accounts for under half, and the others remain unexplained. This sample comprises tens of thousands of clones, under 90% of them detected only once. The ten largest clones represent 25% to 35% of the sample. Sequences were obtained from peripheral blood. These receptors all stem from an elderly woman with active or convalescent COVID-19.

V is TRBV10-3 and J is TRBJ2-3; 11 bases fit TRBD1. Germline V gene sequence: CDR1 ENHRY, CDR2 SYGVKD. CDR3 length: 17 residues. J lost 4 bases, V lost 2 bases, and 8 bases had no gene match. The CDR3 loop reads CAISEGQGAVRADTQYF. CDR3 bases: TGTGCCATCAGTGAGGGACAGGGGGCGGTACGGGCAGATACGCAGTATTTT.

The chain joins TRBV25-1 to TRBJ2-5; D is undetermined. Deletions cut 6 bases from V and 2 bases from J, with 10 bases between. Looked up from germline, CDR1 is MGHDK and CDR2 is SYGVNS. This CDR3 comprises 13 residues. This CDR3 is CASRVGPQETQYF. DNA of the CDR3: TGTGCCAGCAGGGTGGGCCCGCAAGAGACCCAGTACTTC. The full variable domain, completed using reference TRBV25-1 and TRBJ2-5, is EADIYQTPRYLVIGTGKKITLECSQTMGHDKMYWYQQDPGMELHLIHYSYGVNSTEKGDLSSESTVSRIRTEHFPLTLESARPSHTSQYLCASRVGPQETQYFGPGTRLLVL.

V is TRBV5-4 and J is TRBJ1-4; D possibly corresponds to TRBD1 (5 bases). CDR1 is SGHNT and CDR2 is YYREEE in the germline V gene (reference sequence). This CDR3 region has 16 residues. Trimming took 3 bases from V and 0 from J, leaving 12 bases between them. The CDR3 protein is CASSSKGISTNEKLFF. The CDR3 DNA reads TGTGCCAGCAGCTCGAAGGGGATTTCAACTAATGAAAAACTGTTTTTT.

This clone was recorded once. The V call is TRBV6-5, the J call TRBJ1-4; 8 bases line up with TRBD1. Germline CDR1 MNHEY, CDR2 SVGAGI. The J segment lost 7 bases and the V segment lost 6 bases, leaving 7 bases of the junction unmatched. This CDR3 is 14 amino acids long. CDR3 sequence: CASRIGQGGEKLFF. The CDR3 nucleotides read TGTGCCAGCAGGATCGGACAGGGTGGTGAAAAACTGTTTTTT.

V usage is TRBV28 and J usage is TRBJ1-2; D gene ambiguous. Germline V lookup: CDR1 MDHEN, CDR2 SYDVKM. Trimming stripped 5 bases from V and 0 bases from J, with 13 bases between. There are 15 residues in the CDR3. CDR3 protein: CASSTPGAANYGYTF. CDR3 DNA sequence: TGTGCCAGCAGTACCCCCGGAGCGGCTAACTATGGCTACACCTTC.

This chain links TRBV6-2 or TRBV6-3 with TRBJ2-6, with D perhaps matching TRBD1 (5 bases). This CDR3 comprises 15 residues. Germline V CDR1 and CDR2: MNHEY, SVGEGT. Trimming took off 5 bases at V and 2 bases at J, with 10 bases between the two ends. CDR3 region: CASSPREAGANVLTF. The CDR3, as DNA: TGTGCCAGCAGTCCCAGGGAAGCTGGGGCCAACGTCCTGACTTTC.

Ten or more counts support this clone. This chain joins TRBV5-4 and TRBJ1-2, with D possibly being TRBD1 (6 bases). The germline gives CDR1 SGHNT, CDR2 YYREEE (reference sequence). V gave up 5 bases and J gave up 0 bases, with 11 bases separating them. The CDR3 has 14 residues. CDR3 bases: TGTGCCAGCAGATACAGACAGGCTAACTATGGCTACACCTTC. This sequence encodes CASRYRQANYGYTF.

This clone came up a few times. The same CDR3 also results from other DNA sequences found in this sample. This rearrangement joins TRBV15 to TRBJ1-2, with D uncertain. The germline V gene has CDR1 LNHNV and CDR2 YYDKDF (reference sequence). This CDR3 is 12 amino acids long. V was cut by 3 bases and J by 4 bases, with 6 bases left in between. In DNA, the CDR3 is TGTGCCACCAGCAGGGAGTCCTATGGCTACACCTTC. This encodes CATSRESYGYTF.

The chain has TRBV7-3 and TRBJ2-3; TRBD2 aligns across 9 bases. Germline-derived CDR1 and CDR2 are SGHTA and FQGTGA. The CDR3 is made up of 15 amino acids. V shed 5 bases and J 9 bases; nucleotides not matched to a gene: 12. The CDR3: CASSPSSGAGETQYF. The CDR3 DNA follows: TGTGCCAGCAGCCCATCTAGCGGGGCTGGGGAGACGCAGTATTTT.

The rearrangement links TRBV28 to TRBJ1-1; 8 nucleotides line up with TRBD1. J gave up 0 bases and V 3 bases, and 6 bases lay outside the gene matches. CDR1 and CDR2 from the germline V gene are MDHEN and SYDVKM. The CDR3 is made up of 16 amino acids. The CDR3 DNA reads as TGTGCCAGCAGTTTTCTCAGGGGACAGGTGAACACTGAAGCTTTCTTT. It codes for CASSFLRGQVNTEAFF. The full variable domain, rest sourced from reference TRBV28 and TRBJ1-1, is DVKVTQSSRYLVKRTGEKVFLECVQDMDHENMFWYRQDPGLGLRLIYFSYDVKMKEKGDIPEGYSVSREKKERFSLILESASTNQTSMYLCASSFLRGQVNTEAFFGQGTRLTVV.

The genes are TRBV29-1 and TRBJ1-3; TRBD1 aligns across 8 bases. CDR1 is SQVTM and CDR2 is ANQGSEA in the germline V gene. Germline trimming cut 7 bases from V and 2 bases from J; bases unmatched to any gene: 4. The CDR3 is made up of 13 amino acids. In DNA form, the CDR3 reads TGCAGCGCCAGGACAGGGACTGGAAACACCATATATTTT. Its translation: CSARTGTGNTIYF.

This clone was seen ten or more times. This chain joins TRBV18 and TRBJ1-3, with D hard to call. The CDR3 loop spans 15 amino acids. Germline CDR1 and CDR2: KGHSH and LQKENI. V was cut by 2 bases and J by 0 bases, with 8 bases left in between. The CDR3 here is CASSPSSSSGNTIYF. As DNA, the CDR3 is TGTGCCAGCTCACCAAGCTCGAGCTCTGGAAACACCATATATTTT.

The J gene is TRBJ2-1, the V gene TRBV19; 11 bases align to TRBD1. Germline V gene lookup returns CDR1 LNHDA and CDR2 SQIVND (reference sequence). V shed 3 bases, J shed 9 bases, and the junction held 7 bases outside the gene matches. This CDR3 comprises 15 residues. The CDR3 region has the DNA TGTGCCAGTAGTATCGGTTCCGGGACAGGGGGTGAGCAGTTCTTC. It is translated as CASSIGSGTGGEQFF.

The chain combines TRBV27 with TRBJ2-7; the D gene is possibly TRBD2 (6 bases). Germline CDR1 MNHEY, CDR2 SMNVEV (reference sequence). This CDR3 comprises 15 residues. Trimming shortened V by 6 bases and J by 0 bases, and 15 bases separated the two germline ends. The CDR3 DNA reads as TGTGCCAGCAGACCGGAGGGGCCAAGCTCCTACGAGCAGTACTTC. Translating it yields CASRPEGPSSYEQYF.

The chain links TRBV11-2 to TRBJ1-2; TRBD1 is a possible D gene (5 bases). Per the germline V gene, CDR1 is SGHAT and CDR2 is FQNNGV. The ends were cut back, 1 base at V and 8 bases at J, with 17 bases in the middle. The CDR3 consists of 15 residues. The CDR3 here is CASSLGAGSGGGYTF. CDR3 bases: TGTGCCAGCAGCTTAGGGGCAGGTTCGGGGGGAGGCTACACCTTC.

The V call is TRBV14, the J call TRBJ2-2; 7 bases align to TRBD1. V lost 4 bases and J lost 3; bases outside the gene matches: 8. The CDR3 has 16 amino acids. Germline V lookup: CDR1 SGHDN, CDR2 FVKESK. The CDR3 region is CASSPDRDSDTGELFF. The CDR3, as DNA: TGTGCCAGCAGCCCAGACAGGGATTCGGACACCGGGGAGCTGTTTTTT.

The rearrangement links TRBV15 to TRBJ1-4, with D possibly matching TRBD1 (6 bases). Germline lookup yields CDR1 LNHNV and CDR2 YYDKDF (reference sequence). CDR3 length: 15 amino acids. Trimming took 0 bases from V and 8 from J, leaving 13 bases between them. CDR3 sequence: CATSRDPGTLEKLFF. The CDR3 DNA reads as TGTGCCACCAGCAGAGACCCCGGGACACTGGAAAAACTGTTTTTT.

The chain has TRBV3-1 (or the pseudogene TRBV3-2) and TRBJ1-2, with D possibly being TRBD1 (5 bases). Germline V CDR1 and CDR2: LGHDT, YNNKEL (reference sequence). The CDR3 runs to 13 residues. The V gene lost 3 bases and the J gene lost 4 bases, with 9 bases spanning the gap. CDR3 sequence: CASSHQQVYGYTF. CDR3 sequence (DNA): TGTGCCAGCAGCCACCAACAGGTCTATGGCTACACCTTC.

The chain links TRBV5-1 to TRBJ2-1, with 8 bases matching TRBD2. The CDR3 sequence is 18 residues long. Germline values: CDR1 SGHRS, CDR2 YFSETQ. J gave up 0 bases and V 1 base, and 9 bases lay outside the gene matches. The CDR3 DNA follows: TGCGCCAGCAGCTTGATTAGCGGGGCGTCCGGCTCCTACAATGAGCAGTTCTTC. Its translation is CASSLISGASGSYNEQFF.

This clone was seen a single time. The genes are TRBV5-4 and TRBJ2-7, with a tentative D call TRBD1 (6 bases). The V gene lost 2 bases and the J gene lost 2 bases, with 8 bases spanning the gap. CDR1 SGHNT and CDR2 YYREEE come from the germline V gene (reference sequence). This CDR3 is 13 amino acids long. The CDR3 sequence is CASSLQGPYEQYF. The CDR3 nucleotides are TGTGCCAGCAGCTTACAGGGCCCCTACGAGCAGTACTTC.